This TCR beta chain was recorded in a study of blood T cell repertoires in COVID-19. Study-wide background: Both acute and convalescent COVID-19 samples were obtained from the United States, Italy and Spain. The cDNA or gDNA used as material had been derived from T cells, B-cell-depleted T cells, or PBMCs.

This CDR3 has 14 amino acids. CDR1 SQVTM and CDR2 ANQGSEA come from the germline V gene. V dropped 8 bases and J dropped 1; count of bases not matched to a gene: 3. Original handling: Cell counts per sample came from amplifying reference gene primers. Here immunoSEQ multiplex PCR was the method, and the copy in TCRdb shows in-frame clones only, minus some. The V and J calls and the clone size are those of that table, but D and trimming were determined from the DNA. The repertoire consists of approximately 65,000 clones, with about 81% occurring once and the leading ten covering 15% to 19%. Input material: peripheral blood. This chain joins TRBV29-1 and TRBJ2-5; TRBD2 aligns across 14 bases. This TCR was recovered from a man at least 80 years old with acute or convalescent COVID-19. CDR3 bases: TGCAGCATTGGGACTAGCGGGGGCCAAGAGACCCAGTACTTC. Translation gives CSIGTSGGQETQYF.